This is a list of T cell receptor beta chains from one sample in a study of memory CD4+ T cells and cytomegalovirus serostatus. Profiled with immunoSEQ multiplex PCR; TCRdb holds only in-frame clones, not every one. The data show tens of thousands of clones, with roughly 80% seen just once and over 0.5% held by the top ten. The sequenced sample consisted of memory CD4+ T cells from blood. The receptor source for this set is an adult in good health and CMV-seronegative. CDR3s include the opening cysteine and the closing phenylalanine or tryptophan. Fields, in order: J gene, clone size, D gene, V gene, CDR3 protein, CDR3 DNA. D genes are given only for firm matches. Clone size is not always given. Where it is, it says once, few, many or a class for expanded clones.

TRBJ2-1	-	TRBD2	TRBV28	CASNSGAGLARNEQFF	TGTGCCAGCAATAGCGGGGCGGGACTGGCCCGGAATGAGCAGTTCTTC
TRBJ2-7	-	-	TRBV6-6	CASSPPGRSSYEQYF	TGTGCCAGCAGCCCCCCGGGGAGGAGCTCCTACGAGCAGTACTTC
TRBJ1-4	-	-	TRBV11-2	CASSSDWQDNEKLFF	TGTGCCAGCAGCTCAGATTGGCAGGATAATGAAAAACTGTTTTTT
TRBJ2-6	-	TRBD1	TRBV29-1	CSVEGQGSNVLTF	TGCAGCGTTGAGGGACAGGGGTCCAACGTCCTGACTTTC
TRBJ1-5	once	TRBD1	TRBV28	CASSPRGQGSSNQPQHF	TGTGCCAGCAGTCCACGGGGACAGGGCAGTAGCAATCAGCCCCAGCATTTT
TRBJ2-7	-	-	TRBV2	CASSEGTYYEQYF	TGTGCCAGCAGTGAAGGGACATACTACGAGCAGTACTTC
TRBJ2-7	few	-	TRBV7-3	CASSPSPASYEQYF	TGTGCCAGCAGCCCAAGTCCAGCATCCTACGAGCAGTACTTC
TRBJ1-3	few	-	TRBV5-6	CASSSPVGVEISGNTIYF	TGTGCCAGCAGCTCACCGGTGGGTGTGGAGATCTCTGGAAACACCATATATTTT
TRBJ1-5	few	-	TRBV7-9	CASSLGQTGNQPQHF	TGTGCCAGCAGCTTAGGACAGACAGGCAATCAGCCCCAGCATTTT
TRBJ1-1	-	-	TRBV19	CASSAVTGKAFF	TGTGCCAGTAGTGCTGTAACAGGGAAAGCTTTCTTT
TRBJ1-5	-	-	TRBV28	CASSLSGNQPQHF	TGTGCCAGCAGTTTATCGGGGAATCAGCCCCAGCATTTT
TRBJ1-1	-	-	TRBV7-2	CASTRMQGRPEAFF	TGTGCCAGCACCAGGATGCAAGGGCGGCCTGAAGCTTTCTTT
TRBJ2-7	-	-	TRBV6-1	CAGGLYEQYF	TGTGCCGGTGGCCTGTACGAGCAGTACTTC
TRBJ2-1	-	TRBD2	TRBV5-5	CASGTSGSRYNEQFF	TGTGCCAGCGGTACTAGCGGGAGTAGGTACAATGAGCAGTTCTTC
TRBJ2-1	-	-	TRBV6-5	CASKESIWDGNEQFF	TGTGCCAGCAAGGAGAGTATCTGGGACGGCAATGAGCAGTTCTTC
TRBJ1-2	-	-	TRBV30	CAWSHRRKPGGYTF	TGTGCCTGGAGCCACCGAAGGAAGCCGGGAGGCTACACCTTC
TRBJ1-1	-	-	TRBV7-9	CASSLVRGTEAFF	TGTGCCAGCAGCTTAGTTAGGGGCACTGAAGCTTTCTTT
TRBJ2-1	-	TRBD1	TRBV9	CASSVTGGLWDEQFF	TGTGCCAGCAGCGTAACAGGGGGCTTGTGGGATGAGCAGTTCTTC
TRBJ1-1	-	-	TRBV27	CASRGRFGRTEAFF	TGTGCCAGCCGCGGGAGGTTCGGGCGCACTGAAGCTTTCTTT
TRBJ2-2	-	TRBD1	TRBV5-1	CASSPQPGGTGELFF	TGCGCCAGCAGCCCGCAACCAGGGGGCACCGGGGAGCTGTTTTTT
TRBJ2-3	-	-	TRBV28	CASRTSGSTDTQYF	TGTGCCAGCAGGACTAGTGGAAGCACAGATACGCAGTATTTT
TRBJ1-1	-	-	TRBV6-5	CASSRGTGTEAFF	TGTGCCAGCAGTAGGGGAACGGGCACTGAAGCTTTCTTT
TRBJ2-7	once	-	TRBV7-2	CASSSSAAYEQYF	TGTGCCAGCAGCTCATCTGCAGCCTACGAGCAGTACTTC
TRBJ2-7	-	TRBD1	TRBV25-1	CASSPSNRGAYEQYF	TGTGCCAGCAGTCCTTCTAACAGGGGGGCCTACGAGCAGTACTTC
TRBJ2-3	-	TRBD2	TRBV7-9	CASSDRLAGPSTDTQYF	TGTGCCAGCAGCGACAGACTAGCGGGACCGAGCACAGATACGCAGTATTTT
TRBJ2-3	-	TRBD2	TRBV10-3	CAISETGTSGREGDTQYF	TGTGCCATCAGTGAGACCGGGACTAGCGGGAGGGAGGGAGATACGCAGTATTTT
TRBJ2-7	-	-	TRBV7-8	CASSLGLGYEQYF	TGTGCCAGCAGCTTAGGACTAGGGTACGAGCAGTACTTC
TRBJ2-2	-	-	TRBV5-4	CASSLAKWGSATGELFF	TGTGCCAGCAGCTTGGCGAAATGGGGGAGTGCGACCGGGGAGCTGTTTTTT
TRBJ2-7	once	-	TRBV4-1	CASSRGSDALRSEQYF	TGCGCCAGCAGCCGAGGGTCGGACGCCCTCCGCAGCGAGCAGTACTTC
TRBJ2-7	-	-	TRBV6-6	CASSYEGYYEQYF	TGTGCCAGCAGTTACGAAGGTTACTACGAGCAGTACTTC
TRBJ1-5	-	-	TRBV30	CAWNQQSGSQPQHF	TGTGCCTGGAATCAGCAATCAGGGAGCCAGCCCCAGCATTTT
TRBJ2-3	-	-	TRBV4-2	CASSQATGDTQYF	TGTGCCAGCAGCCAAGCCACGGGGGATACGCAGTATTTT
TRBJ2-5	-	-	TRBV28	CASTLRVGPETQYF	TGTGCCAGCACTTTGCGGGTGGGGCCAGAGACCCAGTACTTC
TRBJ2-7	-	-	TRBV7-2	CASSLEFGRDEQYF	TGTGCCAGCAGCTTAGAATTCGGCAGGGACGAGCAGTACTTC
TRBJ1-5	-	TRBD1	TRBV18	CASSPGQGGLQPQHF	TGTGCCAGCTCACCGGGACAGGGAGGCCTTCAGCCCCAGCATTTT
TRBJ1-4	-	-	TRBV5-7	CASSLAGKGNEKLFF	TGTGCCAGCAGCTTGGCCGGCAAAGGAAATGAAAAACTGTTTTTT
TRBJ2-6	-	TRBD1	TRBV2	CASSPLGQGVPGANVLTF	TGTGCCAGCAGTCCCCTAGGACAGGGGGTCCCTGGGGCCAACGTCCTGACTTTC
TRBJ1-4	-	TRBD1	TRBV30	CAWTSLRGPTNEKLFF	TGTGCCTGGACCTCCCTGAGGGGGCCGACGAACGAAAAACTGTTTTTT
TRBJ1-1	-	-	TRBV2	CASSGMTGATEAFF	TGTGCCAGCAGTGGGATGACAGGCGCCACTGAAGCTTTCTTT
TRBJ2-1	-	TRBD2	TRBV7-9	CANSSRSGRVYNEQFF	TGTGCCAACAGCTCCCGTAGCGGGAGGGTTTACAATGAGCAGTTCTTC
TRBJ2-5	-	-	TRBV2	CASSEGRRGGETQYF	TGTGCCAGCAGCGAGGGGCGAAGAGGTGGAGAGACCCAGTACTTC
TRBJ1-1	-	-	TRBV7-2	CASSFVAFSRQEAFF	TGTGCCAGCAGCTTTGTGGCATTCTCGCGGCAAGAAGCTTTCTTT
TRBJ2-2	-	TRBD2	TRBV7-7	CASSLVAASGSLNTGELFF	TGTGCTAGCAGCTTAGTAGCGGCTAGCGGGAGTTTAAACACCGGGGAGCTGTTTTTT
TRBJ2-7	-	TRBD2	TRBV6-1	CASSALAGSYEQYF	TGTGCCAGCAGTGCACTAGCGGGATCCTACGAGCAGTACTTC
TRBJ1-5	-	TRBD1	TRBV27	CASSSGTGGRNSNQPQHF	TGTGCCAGCAGTTCCGGGACAGGGGGCCGGAATAGCAATCAGCCCCAGCATTTT
TRBJ2-1	-	-	TRBV11-2	CASSLEVYGNEQFF	TGTGCCAGCAGCTTAGAAGTGTACGGCAATGAGCAGTTCTTC
TRBJ1-5	-	TRBD1	TRBV6-1	CASRGRTGVNQPQHF	TGTGCCAGCAGAGGGAGGACAGGAGTTAATCAGCCCCAGCATTTT
TRBJ2-1	-	TRBD2	TRBV28	CASSRAGGTYNEQFF	TGTGCCAGCAGCCGAGCGGGAGGAACCTACAATGAGCAGTTCTTC
TRBJ1-1	once	-	TRBV5-1	CASTPLGGGTEAFF	TGCGCCAGCACGCCCTTGGGAGGGGGCACTGAAGCTTTCTTT